The T cell receptor (beta chain) described here comes from a study of control samples from healthy donors and cancer patients (TCRdb year 2020). On this clone: It has no known antigen specificity. No base qualities exist here, and no much larger clone lies one base off it.

Deletion took 6 bases off V and 9 bases off J, with a span of 9 bases between the germline ends. From its cysteine to its phenylalanine, the CDR3 spans 10 amino acids. Only CDR3 DNA is held: 30 bases, read in frame from base 1. CDR1 SQVTM and CDR2 ANQGSEA were looked up in the germline V gene. Libraries were made using the immunoSEQ multiplex PCR assay. TCRdb stores this immuneACCESS table with in-frame sequences only. Part of the clones is absent; in the studies checked, under half of the shortfall reflects unresolved V genes, and no reason is known for the rest. The sample yields 150,000 to 160,000 clones; roughly 93% were counted once. Of the sample, approximately 2.5% falls within the top ten clones.

The TCR sequence derives from a man in his fifties or sixties in good health. The V and J segments used are TRBV29-1 and TRBJ2-1; the best D guess is TRBD1, with 5 bases matching. Sequences were obtained from blood. CDR3 region: CSVRVGEQFF. The bases are TGCAGCGTCAGGGTGGGTGAGCAGTTCTTC.